Shown below are 3 T cell receptor beta chains from a single sample sequenced in a study of beta chain features in type 1 diabetes. Study-level findings and limits: Moderate yet significant TCRB CDR3 shortening was seen in Type 1 diabetes patients in all four CD4+ subsets.

Every bit of the isolated RNA underwent reverse transcription, so sequencing read expressed TCRB transcripts. Method: immunoSEQ multiplex PCR; TCRdb's copy keeps in-frame clones and lacks some. The data contain hundreds of thousands of clones, roughly 13% of them singletons. No antigen has been assigned to these receptors. Sequenced input: naive CD4+ T cells from blood. The receptors come from a man aged 18 to 29 with type 1 diabetes.

A few counts support this clone. This chain connects TRBV30 to TRBJ2-7, with D perhaps matching TRBD1 (6 bases). Germline assignment: CDR1 GTSNPN and CDR2 SVGIG (reference sequence). V lost 5 bases to trimming and J lost 5 bases, with 25 bases between them. The CDR3 runs 16 residues. The CDR3 sequence: CAWGRGQFRTFDEQYF. The DNA for the CDR3 is TGTGCCTGGGGCCGAGGACAGTTTAGGACTTTCGACGAGCAGTACTTC.

As for this clone: In the same sample, other DNA sequences code for this CDR3. The rearrangement links TRBV18 to TRBJ1-5; a possible D gene is TRBD1 (5 bases). The CDR3 totals 14 residues. CDR1 and CDR2 (germline): KGHSH, LQKENI. V was cut by 2 bases and J by 4 bases, with 9 bases left in between. DNA of the CDR3: TGTGCCAGCTCACCAGCGCAGGGAAATCAGCCCCAGCATTTT. Translated: CASSPAQGNQPQHF. Looking up the rest from reference TRBV18 and TRBJ1-5 gives the full variable domain: NAGVMQNPRHLVRRRGQEARLRCSPMKGHSHVYWYRQLPEEGLKFMVYLQKENIIDESGMPKERFSAEFPKEGPSILRIQQVVRGDSAAYFCASSPAQGNQPQHFGDGTRLSIL.

The CDR3, as DNA: TGTGCCAGCAGCTTAGCTGTAGGGATCGAGCCCTACGAGCAGTACTTC. It yields the protein CASSLAVGIEPYEQYF. The chain couples TRBV11-3 to TRBJ2-5; D uncertain. The J call may not be correct, given that the DNA end is closer to TRBJ2-7. This CDR3 contains 16 residues. CDR1 SGHNT and CDR2 YENEEA come from the germline V gene.